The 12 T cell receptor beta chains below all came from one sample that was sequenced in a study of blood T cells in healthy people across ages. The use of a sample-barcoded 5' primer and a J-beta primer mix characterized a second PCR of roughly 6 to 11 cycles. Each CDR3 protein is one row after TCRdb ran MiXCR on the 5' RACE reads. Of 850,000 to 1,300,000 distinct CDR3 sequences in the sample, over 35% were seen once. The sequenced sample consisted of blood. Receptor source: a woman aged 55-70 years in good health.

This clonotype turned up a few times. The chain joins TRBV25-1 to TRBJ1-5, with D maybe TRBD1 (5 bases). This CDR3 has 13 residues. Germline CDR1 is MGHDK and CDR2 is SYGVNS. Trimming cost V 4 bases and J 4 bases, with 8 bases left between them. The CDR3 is CASSVDTNQPQHF. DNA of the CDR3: TGTGCCAGCAGTGTGGACACTAATCAGCCCCAGCATTTT. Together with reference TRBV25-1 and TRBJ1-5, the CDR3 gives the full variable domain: EADIYQTPRYLVIGTGKKITLECSQTMGHDKMYWYQQDPGMELHLIHYSYGVNSTEKGDLSSESTVSRIRTEHFPLTLESARPSHTSQYLCASSVDTNQPQHFGDGTRLSIL.

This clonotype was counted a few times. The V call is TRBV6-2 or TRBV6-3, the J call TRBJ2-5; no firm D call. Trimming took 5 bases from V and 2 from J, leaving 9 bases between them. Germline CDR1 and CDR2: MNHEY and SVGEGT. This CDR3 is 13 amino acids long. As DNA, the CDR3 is TGTGCCAGCAGTCCTGGGGTACAAGAGACCCAGTACTTC. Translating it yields CASSPGVQETQYF.

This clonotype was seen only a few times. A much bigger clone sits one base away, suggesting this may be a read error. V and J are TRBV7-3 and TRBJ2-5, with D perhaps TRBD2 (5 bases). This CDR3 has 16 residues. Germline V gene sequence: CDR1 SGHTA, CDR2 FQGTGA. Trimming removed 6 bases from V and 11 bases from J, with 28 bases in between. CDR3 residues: CASRDISGGGYNEQYF. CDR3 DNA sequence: TGTGCCAGCAGGGATATTTCAGGAGGCGGTTACAATGAGCAGTACTTC.

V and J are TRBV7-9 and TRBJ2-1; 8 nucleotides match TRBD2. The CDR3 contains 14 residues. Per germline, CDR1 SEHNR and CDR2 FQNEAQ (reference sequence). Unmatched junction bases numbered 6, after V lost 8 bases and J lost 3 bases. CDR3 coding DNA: TGTGCCAGCTTACAAGCGGGGGACTACAATGAGCAGTTCTTC. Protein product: CASLQAGDYNEQFF.

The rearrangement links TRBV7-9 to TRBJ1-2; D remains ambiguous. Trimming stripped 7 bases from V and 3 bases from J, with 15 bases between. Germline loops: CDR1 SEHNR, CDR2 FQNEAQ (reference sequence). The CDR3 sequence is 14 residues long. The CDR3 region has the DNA TGTGCCAGCACCCCCGACCCTGTCGACTATGGCTACACCTTC. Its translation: CASTPDPVDYGYTF.

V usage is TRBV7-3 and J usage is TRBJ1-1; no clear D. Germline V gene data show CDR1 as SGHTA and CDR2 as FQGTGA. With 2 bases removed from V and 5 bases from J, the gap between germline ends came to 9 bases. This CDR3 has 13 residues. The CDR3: CASSLVQETEAFF. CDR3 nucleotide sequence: TGTGCCAGCAGCTTAGTTCAGGAAACTGAAGCTTTCTTT.

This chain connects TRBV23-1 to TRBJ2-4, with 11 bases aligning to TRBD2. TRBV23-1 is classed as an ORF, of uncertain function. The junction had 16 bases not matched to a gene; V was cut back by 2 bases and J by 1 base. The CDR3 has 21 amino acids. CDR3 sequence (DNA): TGCGCCAGCAGTCAAGGGGAGGCTAGCGGGAGGCCGCGGGAGGCCAAAAACATTCAGTACTTC. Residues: CASSQGEASGRPREAKNIQYF.

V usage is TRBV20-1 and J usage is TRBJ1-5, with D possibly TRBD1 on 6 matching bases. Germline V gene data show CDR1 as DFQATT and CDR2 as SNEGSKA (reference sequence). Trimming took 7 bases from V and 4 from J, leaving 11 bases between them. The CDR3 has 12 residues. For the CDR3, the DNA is TGCAGTGGACAGGCCCTTAATCAGCCCCAGCATTTT. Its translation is CSGQALNQPQHF.

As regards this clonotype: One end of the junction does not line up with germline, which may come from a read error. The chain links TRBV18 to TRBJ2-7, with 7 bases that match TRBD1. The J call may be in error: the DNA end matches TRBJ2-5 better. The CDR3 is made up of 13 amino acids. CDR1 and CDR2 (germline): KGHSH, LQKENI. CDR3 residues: CAGSPGTVETQYF. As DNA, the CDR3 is TGTGCCGGCTCGCCCGGGACAGTAGAGACCCAGTACTTC.

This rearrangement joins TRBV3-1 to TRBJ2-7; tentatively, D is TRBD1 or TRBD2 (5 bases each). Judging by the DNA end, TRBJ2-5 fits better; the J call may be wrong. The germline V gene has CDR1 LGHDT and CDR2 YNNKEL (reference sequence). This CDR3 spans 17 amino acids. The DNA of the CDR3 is TGTGCCAGCTACCATGCTAAATCTACAAGGGGTCGGGGGACCCAGTACTTC. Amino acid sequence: CASYHAKSTRGRGTQYF.

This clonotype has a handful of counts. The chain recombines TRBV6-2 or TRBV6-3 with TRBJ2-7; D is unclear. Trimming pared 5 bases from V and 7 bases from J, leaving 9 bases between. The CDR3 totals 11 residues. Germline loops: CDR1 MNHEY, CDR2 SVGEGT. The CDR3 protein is CASSPRLEQYF. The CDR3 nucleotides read TGTGCCAGCAGTCCTCGTCTGGAGCAGTACTTC.

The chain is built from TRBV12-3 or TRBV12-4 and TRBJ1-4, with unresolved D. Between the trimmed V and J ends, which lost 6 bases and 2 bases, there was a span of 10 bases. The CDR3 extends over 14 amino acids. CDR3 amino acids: CASRSESTNEKLFF. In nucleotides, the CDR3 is TGTGCCAGCAGGTCAGAATCCACTAATGAAAAACTGTTTTTT.